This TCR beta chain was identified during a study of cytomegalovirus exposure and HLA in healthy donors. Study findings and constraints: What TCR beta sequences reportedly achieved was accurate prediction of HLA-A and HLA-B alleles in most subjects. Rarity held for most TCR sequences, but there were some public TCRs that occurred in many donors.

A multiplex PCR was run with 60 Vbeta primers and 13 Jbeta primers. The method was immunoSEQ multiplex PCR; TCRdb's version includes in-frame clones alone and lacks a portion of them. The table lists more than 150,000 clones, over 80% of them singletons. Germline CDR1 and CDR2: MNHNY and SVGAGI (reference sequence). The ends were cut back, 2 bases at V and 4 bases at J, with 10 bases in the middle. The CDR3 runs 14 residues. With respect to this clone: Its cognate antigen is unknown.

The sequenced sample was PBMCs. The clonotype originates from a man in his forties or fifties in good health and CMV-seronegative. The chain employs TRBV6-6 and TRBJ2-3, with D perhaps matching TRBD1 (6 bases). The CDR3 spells CASSYQQGPDTQYF. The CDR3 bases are TGTGCCAGCAGTTACCAACAGGGACCAGATACGCAGTATTTT.